These 28 T cell receptor beta chains originate from one sample sequenced in a study of radiotherapy plus CTLA-4 blockade in lung cancer. Only in-frame clones appear in the TCRdb table, and some are missing; sequencing was by immunoSEQ multiplex PCR. The sample lists tens of thousands of clones, approximately 86% occurring once. Specimen: peripheral blood, collected from a patient treated with radiotherapy plus ipilimumab. Receptors originate from a human donor with non-small cell lung cancer who had a partial response to radiotherapy plus ipilimumab.

The rearrangement links TRBV7-9 to TRBJ2-5; D may be TRBD2 (5 bases). Germline CDR1 and CDR2: SEHNR and FQNEAQ (reference sequence). Between the trimmed V and J ends, which lost 1 base and 5 bases, there was a span of 14 bases. CDR3 length: 15 residues. The CDR3 spells CASSLERGRRETQYF. CDR3 sequence (DNA): TGTGCCAGCAGCTTAGAGAGAGGGCGACGGGAGACCCAGTACTTC.

This chain links TRBV19 with TRBJ1-5; 8 bases are shared with TRBD1. With 4 bases clipped from V and 4 bases from J, the junction kept 12 bases outside the gene matches. The CDR3 is 17 amino acids. CDR1 LNHDA and CDR2 SQIVND come from the germline V gene (reference sequence). The CDR3 bases are TGTGCCAGTAGTACCTCCGGGACAGGAAAAATAAATCAGCCCCAGCATTTT. Encoded protein: CASSTSGTGKINQPQHF. The full variable domain, in which reference TRBV19 and TRBJ1-5 provide the parts outside the CDR3, is DGGITQSPKYLFRKEGQNVTLSCEQNLNHDAMYWYRQDPGQGLRLIYYSQIVNDFQKGDIAEGYSVSREKKESFPLTVTSAQKNPTAFYLCASSTSGTGKINQPQHFGDGTRLSIL.

The chain carries TRBV6-6 and TRBJ2-5, with 7 bases identical to TRBD2. Germline CDR1 is MNHNY and CDR2 is SVGAGI (reference sequence). The junction had 1 base not matched to a gene; V was cut back by 0 bases and J by 3 bases. CDR3 size: 14 residues. The CDR3 is CASSYSAGEETQYF. The CDR3 DNA reads TGTGCCAGCAGTTACTCCGCGGGAGAAGAGACCCAGTACTTC.

The chain uses TRBV11-2 and TRBJ2-6, with 11 positions matching TRBD2. V shed 4 bases, J shed 0 bases, and the junction held 5 bases outside the gene matches. The CDR3 spans 18 residues. Per the germline V gene, CDR1 is SGHAT and CDR2 is FQNNGV. The DNA of the CDR3 is TGTGCCAGCAGCTCCGTTCTAGCGGGAGGCTCTGGGGCCAACGTCCTGACTTTC. It yields the protein CASSSVLAGGSGANVLTF.

V and J are TRBV6-6 and TRBJ2-7, with D possibly TRBD2 on 7 matching bases. V lost 5 bases and J lost 0, with 14 bases in between. The CDR3 totals 15 residues. Germline CDR1 MNHNY, CDR2 SVGAGI (reference sequence). The CDR3 reads CASSGRDIASYEQYF. DNA of the CDR3: TGTGCCAGCAGTGGGAGGGACATCGCCTCCTACGAGCAGTACTTC.

J is TRBJ1-4 and V is TRBV10-3; 7 bases align to TRBD1. The CDR3 contains 15 residues. The V gene end was trimmed by 4 bases and the J gene end by 1 base; junction bases not matched to a gene: 3. Germline loops: CDR1 ENHRY, CDR2 SYGVKD. CDR3 nucleotide sequence: TGTGCCATCAGTGTGCACAGGGGAACTAATGAAAAACTGTTTTTT. Protein: CAISVHRGTNEKLFF.

The rearrangement joins TRBV19 to TRBJ2-2; D is ambiguous. This CDR3 has 15 amino acids. Germline CDR1 is LNHDA and CDR2 is SQIVND (reference sequence). V was cut by 5 bases and J by 1 base, with 11 bases left in between. CDR3 protein: CASSGSSGNTGELFF. In DNA, the CDR3 is TGTGCCAGTAGTGGCTCCTCGGGGAACACCGGGGAGCTGTTTTTT.

This rearrangement joins TRBV29-1 to TRBJ2-3; tentatively, D is TRBD2 (6 bases). Germline V gene data show CDR1 as SQVTM and CDR2 as ANQGSEA. The CDR3 length is 14 residues. The V gene lost 3 bases and the J gene lost 1 base, with 11 bases spanning the gap. The CDR3 spells CSVDREWGTDTQYF. Written as DNA, the CDR3 is TGCAGCGTTGACCGGGAGTGGGGCACAGATACGCAGTATTTT.

The chain uses TRBV14 and TRBJ1-2; a weak D match, TRBD1 (6 bases). CDR1 is SGHDN, CDR2 FVKESK, per germline. Trimming removed 0 bases at V and 4 bases at J, with 15 bases between. The CDR3 runs to 16 residues. CDR3 region: CASSQEGGQVSYGYTF. The CDR3 DNA reads TGTGCCAGCAGCCAAGAAGGGGGTCAGGTCAGCTATGGCTACACCTTC.

The CDR3 spells CASSEPGYQPQHF. In DNA form, the CDR3 reads TGTGCCAGCAGTGAGCCGGGATATCAGCCCCAGCATTTT. The V and J genes are TRBV2 and TRBJ1-5; the D is unclear. The CDR3 is 13 amino acids. Trimming removed 3 bases from V and 5 bases from J, with 8 bases in between. CDR1 and CDR2 (germline): SNHLY, FYNNEI. Supplemented by reference TRBV2 and TRBJ1-5, the full variable domain reads EPEVTQTPSHQVTQMGQEVILRCVPISNHLYFYWYRQILGQKVEFLVSFYNNEISEKSEIFDDQFSVERPDGSNFTLKIRSTKLEDSAMYFCASSEPGYQPQHFGDGTRLSIL.

The V and J genes are TRBV30 and TRBJ1-2; a possible D gene is TRBD1 (6 bases). V was pared by 2 bases and J by 3 bases, with 19 bases between. The CDR3 totals 16 residues. Germline V CDR1 and CDR2: GTSNPN, SVGIG (reference sequence). CDR3 loop: CAWSLRVAGGYYGYTF. The CDR3 coding sequence is TGTGCCTGGAGTTTACGCGTGGCGGGGGGCTACTATGGCTACACCTTC.

The chain carries TRBV6-5 and TRBJ2-2; perhaps TRBD1 as D (6 bases). The CDR3 is made up of 15 amino acids. Germline assignment: CDR1 MNHEY and CDR2 SVGAGI. With 9 bases removed from V and 1 base from J, the gap between germline ends came to 15 bases. The CDR3 here is CARITRDKNTGELFF. CDR3 bases: TGTGCCAGGATAACCCGGGACAAGAACACCGGGGAGCTGTTTTTT.

The chain uses TRBV5-4 and TRBJ2-5; a weak D match, TRBD1 (6 bases). This CDR3 has 14 amino acids. Trimming shortened V by 0 bases and J by 5 bases, and 11 bases separated the two germline ends. The germline CDR1 and CDR2 sequences are SGHNT and YYREEE (reference sequence). The CDR3 loop is CASSLDRVGETQYF. The CDR3 DNA follows: TGTGCCAGCAGCTTGGACAGGGTGGGGGAGACCCAGTACTTC.

The rearrangement joins TRBV19 to TRBJ2-1, with TRBD2 matching 7 bases. Germline CDR1 reads LNHDA; CDR2 reads SQIVND (reference sequence). This CDR3 is 13 amino acids long. V shed 8 bases and J 6 bases; nucleotides not matched to a gene: 7. In DNA form, the CDR3 reads TGTGCCAGTGCCCAGCGGGATCGCAATGAGCAGTTCTTC. Translating gives CASAQRDRNEQFF.

The J gene is TRBJ1-2, the V gene TRBV19; D not certain. Germline loops: CDR1 LNHDA, CDR2 SQIVND (reference sequence). This CDR3 is 15 amino acids long. V lost 3 bases and J 4 bases, leaving 15 bases between the germline ends. CDR3 region: CASSINREGSYGYTF. CDR3 nucleotide sequence: TGTGCCAGTAGTATCAACAGAGAGGGCAGCTATGGCTACACCTTC.

This clone has just one count. The chain recombines TRBV27 with TRBJ2-2; TRBD2 is a possible D gene (5 bases). The CDR3 has 14 residues. V lost 5 bases and J lost 0, with 7 bases in between. Looked up from germline, CDR1 is MNHEY and CDR2 is SMNVEV (reference sequence). CDR3 residues: CASSLDSNTGELFF. The CDR3 region has the DNA TGTGCCAGCAGTCTGGACTCGAACACCGGGGAGCTGTTTTTT.

CDR3 sequence (DNA): TGTGCCAGCTCACCTTCTGGCCTGGAGGGGGCTTTCTTT. Amino acid sequence: CASSPSGLEGAFF. V and J are TRBV18 and TRBJ1-1; a weak D match, TRBD1 (5 bases). V lost 3 bases, J lost 11 bases, and 16 bases lay in between. CDR1 and CDR2 (germline): KGHSH, LQKENI. The CDR3 runs 13 residues.

This clone has more than one count but fewer than ten. This chain connects TRBV4-1 to TRBJ1-1; TRBD1 agrees at 7 bases. The V gene's germline CDR1 is MGHRA and CDR2 YSYEKL. The CDR3 totals 15 residues. The ends lost 4 bases at V and 10 bases at J; junction bases unmatched: 15. This CDR3 reads CASSRSDTGEWGAFF. The CDR3 DNA reads as TGCGCCAGCAGCCGTTCTGATACAGGGGAGTGGGGAGCTTTCTTT.

This chain uses TRBV21-1 with TRBJ1-1; TRBD1, the table's D call, was not compared with the DNA. TRBV21-1 is shown as a pseudogene. CDR3 length: 18 residues. CDR3 protein: CASSKSDRSRLMNTEAFF. CDR3 DNA sequence: TGTGCCAGCAGCAAATCAGACAGGTCCCGCCTCATGAACACTGAAGCTTTCTTT.

This clone was seen a single time. This chain uses TRBV5-1 with TRBJ1-1, with unresolved D. Trimming cost V 4 bases and J 4 bases, with 26 bases left between them. Germline V gives CDR1 SGHRS, CDR2 YFSETQ. The CDR3 loop spans 18 amino acids. Written as DNA, the CDR3 is TGCGCCAGCAGCGCACACGACGGGGATTGGGTGAGTCTCACTGAAGCTTTCTTT. The encoded protein is CASSAHDGDWVSLTEAFF.

The chain couples TRBV27 to TRBJ2-1; D remains ambiguous. Trimming left V 5 bases short and J 7 bases short, with 21 bases between. CDR1 is MNHEY and CDR2 is SMNVEV in the germline V gene (reference sequence). The CDR3 runs to 16 residues. CDR3 in DNA: TGTGCCAGCAGTCCCTCTGTAAGTCTAGGTATTAATGAGCAGTTCTTC. The encoded protein is CASSPSVSLGINEQFF.

This clone was seen a single time. The chain employs TRBV19 and TRBJ2-3; 9 nucleotides match TRBD2. CDR1 LNHDA and CDR2 SQIVND come from the germline V gene (reference sequence). The ends lost 4 bases at V and 5 bases at J; junction bases unmatched: 7. This CDR3 has 15 residues. In DNA, the CDR3 is TGTGCCAGTAGTAAACCCTCACTAGCGGGAGATACGCAGTATTTT. Translating it yields CASSKPSLAGDTQYF.

CDR3 sequence (DNA): TGTGCCAGCAGCAGGGACATTAGCAGAACTGAAGCTTTCTTT. The encoded protein is CASSRDISRTEAFF. The chain carries TRBV27 and TRBJ1-1, with a weak D call TRBD1 (6 bases). The ends were cut back, 6 bases at V and 5 bases at J, with 16 bases in the middle. CDR1 and CDR2 from the germline V gene are MNHEY and SMNVEV (reference sequence). The CDR3 totals 14 residues.

The chain has TRBV4-3 and TRBJ2-7; the match to TRBD1 covers 9 bases. Germline-derived CDR1 and CDR2 are LGHNA and YSLEER. The CDR3 sequence is 17 residues long. V trimming: 0 bases; J trimming: 3 bases; junction bases outside the gene matches: 9. This chain's CDR3 is CASSQDSIGTGLYEQYV. The CDR3 DNA is TGCGCCAGCAGCCAAGATTCAATAGGGACAGGGCTCTACGAGCAGTACGTC.

The chain recombines TRBV2 with TRBJ1-4; D gene ambiguous. V dropped 5 bases and J dropped 2 bases, with 6 bases sitting between them. Germline V gene data show CDR1 as SNHLY and CDR2 as FYNNEI. The CDR3 sequence is 13 residues long. The CDR3 spells CASSTWTNEKLFF. In DNA, the CDR3 is TGTGCCAGCAGTACATGGACTAATGAAAAACTGTTTTTT. Based on the CDR3 plus reference TRBV2 and TRBJ1-4, the full variable domain is EPEVTQTPSHQVTQMGQEVILRCVPISNHLYFYWYRQILGQKVEFLVSFYNNEISEKSEIFDDQFSVERPDGSNFTLKIRSTKLEDSAMYFCASSTWTNEKLFFGSGTQLSVL.

The chain links TRBV5-4 to TRBJ2-3; D is possibly TRBD2 (6 bases). With 3 bases removed from V and 2 bases from J, the gap between germline ends came to 16 bases. The CDR3 spans 16 residues. Germline V gene sequence: CDR1 SGHNT, CDR2 YYREEE (reference sequence). CDR3 in amino acids: CASSSGTFGSTDTQYF. CDR3 nucleotides: TGTGCCAGCAGCTCAGGGACTTTCGGATCCACAGATACGCAGTATTTT.

This rearrangement joins TRBV14 to TRBJ1-2; weak D call: TRBD1 (5 bases). Germline assignment: CDR1 SGHDN and CDR2 FVKESK. The CDR3 contains 13 residues. Trimming shortened V by 0 bases and J by 8 bases, and 10 bases separated the two germline ends. This CDR3 reads CASSQDRWGGYTF. CDR3 DNA sequence: TGTGCCAGCAGCCAAGACCGCTGGGGCGGCTACACCTTC.

The chain couples TRBV15 to TRBJ2-3, with a tentative D call TRBD2 (5 bases). The germline CDR1 and CDR2 sequences are LNHNV and YYDKDF (reference sequence). CDR3 length equals 14 residues. Trimming took 3 bases from V and 3 from J, leaving 10 bases between them. The CDR3 DNA follows: TGTGCCACCAGCAGCCCTAGAGGGACAGATACGCAGTATTTT. This gives the protein CATSSPRGTDTQYF.